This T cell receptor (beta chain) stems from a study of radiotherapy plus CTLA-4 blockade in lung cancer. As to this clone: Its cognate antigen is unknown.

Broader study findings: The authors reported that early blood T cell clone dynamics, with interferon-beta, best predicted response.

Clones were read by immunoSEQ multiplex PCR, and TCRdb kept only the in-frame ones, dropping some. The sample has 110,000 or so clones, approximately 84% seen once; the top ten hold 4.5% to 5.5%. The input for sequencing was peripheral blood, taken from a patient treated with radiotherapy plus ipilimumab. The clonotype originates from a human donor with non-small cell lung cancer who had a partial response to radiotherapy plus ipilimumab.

The CDR3 is CASSLSGQGSYNEQFF. DNA for the CDR3: TGTGCCAGCAGTTTATCTGGCCAGGGCTCCTACAATGAGCAGTTCTTC. The V call is TRBV28, the J call TRBJ2-1, with TRBD1 as a possible D gene (5 bases). Germline values: CDR1 MDHEN, CDR2 SYDVKM. The CDR3 consists of 16 residues. V lost 1 base and J lost 0, with 10 bases in between.